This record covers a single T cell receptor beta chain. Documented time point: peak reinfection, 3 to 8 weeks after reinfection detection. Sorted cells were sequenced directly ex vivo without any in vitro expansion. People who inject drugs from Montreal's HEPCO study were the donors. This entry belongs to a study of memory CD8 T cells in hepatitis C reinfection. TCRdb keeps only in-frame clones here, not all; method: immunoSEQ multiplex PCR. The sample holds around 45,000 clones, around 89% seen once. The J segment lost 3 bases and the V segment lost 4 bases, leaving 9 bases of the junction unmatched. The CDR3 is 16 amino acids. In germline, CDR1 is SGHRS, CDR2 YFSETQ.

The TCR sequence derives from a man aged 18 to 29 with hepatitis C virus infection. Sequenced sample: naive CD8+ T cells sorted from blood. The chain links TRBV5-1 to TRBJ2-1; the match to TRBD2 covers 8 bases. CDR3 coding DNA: TGCGCCAGCAGCGGGACTAGTGGGGCCAACTACAATGAGCAGTTCTTC. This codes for CASSGTSGANYNEQFF.